This T cell receptor beta chain was profiled in a study of CD8+ T cells in alopecia areata. As for the study in general: Tofacitinib administration to treated patients was oral, at 5 to 10 mg twice daily.

Reverse transcription of extracted RNA yielded cDNA, which provided the sequencing template. This table comes from immunoSEQ multiplex PCR, and its TCRdb copy is limited to in-frame clones, with some not included. The sample records about 130,000 clones, around 50% being singletons. A few counts support this clone. The target antigen is unknown. Germline assignment: CDR1 SQVTM and CDR2 ANQGSEA. The V gene lost 2 bases and the J gene lost 0 bases, with 6 bases spanning the gap. The CDR3 is made up of 13 amino acids. Study-level results: Sequenced scalp T cells also include alphabeta T cells resident in normal skin.

The sequencing used CD4+ T cells sorted from blood, collected at week 0. This receptor was identified in a human donor with alopecia areata. This chain uses TRBV29-1 with TRBJ2-3, with D uncertain. Written as DNA, the CDR3 is TGCAGCGTTGAATCGGAAAGCACAGATACGCAGTATTTT. Translated, it gives CSVESESTDTQYF.